The subject of this entry is one T cell receptor (beta chain). Its antigen is not known. This table comes from immunoSEQ multiplex PCR, and its TCRdb copy is limited to in-frame clones, with some not included. The table has some 100,000 clones, roughly 92% seen once. Brentuximab vedotin exposure varied, and every patient relapsed after autologous stem cell transplantation. The sample originates from a study of PD-1 blockade in classical Hodgkin lymphoma. V was pared by 3 bases and J by 4 bases, with 24 bases between. The CDR3 runs to 18 residues. Per germline, CDR1 SGHRS and CDR2 YFSETQ. Study outcomes and limitations: Initiation of nivolumab under 1 year after ASCT led to exclusion of patients. With CD4+ cells, TCR diversity rose significantly by C4D1, but not with CD8+ cells. For complete responders, baseline diversity was comparable to that of newly diagnosed patients.

This sample comprised peripheral blood mononuclear cells (PBMCs), obtained at baseline. The TCR originated in a human donor with classical Hodgkin lymphoma. The chain couples TRBV5-1 to TRBJ2-3; D is unresolved. Written as DNA, the CDR3 is TGCGCCAGCAGCTCGCAAGCTATCTCTTTGTATTATCCAGATACGCAGTATTTT. Protein sequence: CASSSQAISLYYPDTQYF.